What follows describes a single T cell receptor (beta chain). This sample is part of a study of blood T cell repertoires in COVID-19. Study background: The samples span acute and convalescent COVID-19 from the United States, Italy and Spain. Nucleic acid was either cDNA or gDNA, and it came from T cells, B-cell-depleted T cells, or PBMCs.

Germline V gives CDR1 SGDLS, CDR2 YYNGEE. V dropped 4 bases and J dropped 6; count of bases not matched to a gene: 6. The CDR3 runs 14 residues. In the study's own analysis: Using reference gene primer amplification, nucleated cell counts were estimated. Method: immunoSEQ multiplex PCR; TCRdb's copy keeps in-frame clones and lacks some. That table gives V, J and clone size, and the DNA gave D and trimming. Seen here are 190,000 or so clones, about 89% observed once, and the top ten hold 6.7%. The sample taken for sequencing was peripheral blood. The J gene is TRBJ2-7, the V gene TRBV9, with 11 bases aligning to TRBD2. This clonotype originated in a man in his forties with acute or convalescent COVID-19. CDR3: CASSLSGGAGEQYF. CDR3 nucleotides: TGTGCCAGCAGCCTTAGCGGGGGGGCCGGCGAGCAGTACTTC.